The TCR beta chain described here comes from a study of beta chain features in type 1 diabetes. Overall study context: Patients and healthy donors were similar in age, gender and cell yields. Findings and limits, study-wide: In every one of the four CD4+ subsets, TCRB CDR3s were moderately but significantly shorter in Type 1 diabetes patients. Researchers reported that naive, central memory and Treg TCRB repertoires appeared more similar in patients than in healthy donors.

Germline lookup yields CDR1 SGHAT and CDR2 FQNNGV. The CDR3 consists of 16 residues. J lost 9 bases, V lost 1 base, and 11 bases had no gene match. The sequenced template was cDNA made from the entire isolated RNA. Here immunoSEQ multiplex PCR was the method, and the copy in TCRdb shows in-frame clones only, minus some. The sample lists a few hundred thousand clones, about 30% seen once, with around 4% in the top ten. This clone appeared once. Its target is not known. Based on CD45RO/CCR7/CD25/CD127/CD95/CD27, CD4+ regulatory, stem cell-like memory, naive and central memory cells were sorted. This receptor was taken from a man aged 25-45 years in good health. The chain joins TRBV11-2 to TRBJ2-1; 8 bases map to TRBD2. The sample taken for sequencing was central memory CD4+ T cells from blood. The CDR3 spells CASSLAIGTRNLEQFF. The CDR3 DNA is TGTGCCAGCAGCTTAGCGATTGGGACTAGGAACCTTGAGCAGTTCTTC.